A selection of T cell receptor beta chains follows, all from one sample in a study of shared clonotypes between healthy human individuals. The repertoire was sequenced with immunoSEQ multiplex PCR; TCRdb's copy has only in-frame clones and lacks some. The sample has roughly 2,000,000 clones; approximately 95% are singletons. The sample was naive CD8+ T cells sorted from blood. All receptors derive from a man in his late teens or twenties in good health. The CDR3 runs from the conserved cysteine through the conserved F or W. The D gene is left open where the match is weak. Clone size is not always given. Where it is, it says once, few, many or a class for expanded clones.

j_call	clone_size	v_call	d_call	cdr3_aa	cdr3_nt
TRBJ1-1	.	TRBV5-5	.	CASSLDRNTEAFF	TGTGCCAGCAGCTTAGACAGGAACACTGAAGCTTTCTTT
TRBJ1-3	.	TRBV7-8	.	CASSLGQVDFGNTIYF	TGTGCCAGCAGCTTAGGACAGGTCGATTTTGGAAACACCATATATTTT
TRBJ2-7	.	TRBV27	.	CASSPSRGLRSYEQYF	TGTGCCAGCAGTCCCTCAAGGGGGTTACGGTCCTACGAGCAGTACTTC
TRBJ2-2	.	TRBV2	.	CASSETTGELFF	TGTGCCAGCAGTGAAACCACCGGGGAGCTGTTTTTT
TRBJ2-7	.	TRBV9	TRBD2	CASSVEPSGSSYEQYF	TGTGCCAGCAGCGTCGAACCTAGCGGGAGCTCCTACGAGCAGTACTTC
TRBJ1-2	.	TRBV7-9	.	CASSLGGDVTYGYTF	TGTGCCAGCAGCTTAGGAGGGGACGTAACCTATGGCTACACCTTC
TRBJ1-1	.	TRBV28	TRBD1	CASSFGTGSNTEAFF	TGTGCCAGCAGTTTCGGGACAGGATCAAACACTGAAGCTTTCTTT
TRBJ2-3	.	TRBV10-3	TRBD1	CAITSIDRADTQYF	TGTGCCATCACAAGCATCGACAGGGCAGATACGCAGTATTTT
TRBJ2-7	.	TRBV13	TRBD2	CASSAAGEAEQYF	TGTGCCAGCTCTGCAGCGGGAGAAGCCGAGCAGTACTTC
TRBJ1-1	.	TRBV27	.	CASGVQGLASDEAFF	TGTGCCAGCGGGGTACAGGGCCTAGCGAGTGATGAAGCTTTCTTT
TRBJ2-1	.	TRBV2	.	CASSEGAGASFSYNEQFF	TGTGCCAGCAGTGAAGGTGCGGGGGCCTCTTTCTCCTACAATGAGCAGTTCTTC
TRBJ2-3	.	TRBV2	.	CASTPPADNTQYF	TGTGCCAGCACCCCCCCCGCGGACAATACGCAGTATTTT
TRBJ2-7	.	TRBV11-2	.	CASSFQRDYEQYF	TGTGCCAGCAGCTTTCAACGGGACTACGAGCAGTACTTC
TRBJ2-1	.	TRBV9	.	CASNEQGRYAHEQFF	TGTGCCAGCAACGAACAGGGGAGGTATGCCCATGAGCAGTTCTTC
TRBJ2-1	.	TRBV27	TRBD2	CASSVEASGRNEQFF	TGTGCCAGCAGTGTTGAGGCTAGCGGAAGGAATGAGCAGTTCTTC
TRBJ2-1	.	TRBV5-6	.	CASSLDRDNEQFF	TGTGCCAGCAGCTTGGACAGGGACAATGAGCAGTTCTTC
TRBJ1-6	.	TRBV6-5	TRBD1	CASSYAGGWNSPLHF	TGTGCCAGCAGTTACGCAGGGGGCTGGAATTCACCCCTCCACTTT
TRBJ2-7	once	TRBV4-1	TRBD2	CASSPVSGLDFSYEQYF	TGCGCCAGCAGCCCCGTATCGGGACTAGACTTCTCCTACGAGCAGTACTTC
TRBJ2-7	.	TRBV30	.	CAWSSGNEQYF	TGTGCCTGGAGTTCGGGGAACGAGCAGTACTTC
TRBJ2-7	.	TRBV19	.	CASEGPGGGEQYF	TGTGCCAGTGAGGGTCCAGGTGGGGGTGAGCAGTACTTC
TRBJ1-5	.	TRBV7-8	.	CASSPTGTFNQPQHF	TGTGCCAGCAGCCCGACCGGGACATTTAATCAGCCCCAGCATTTT
TRBJ2-7	.	TRBV27	TRBD1	CASGTGVYEQYF	TGTGCCAGCGGGACAGGCGTCTACGAGCAGTACTTC
TRBJ1-4	.	TRBV28	.	CASSLSGGDNEKLFF	TGTGCCAGCAGTTTATCGGGGGGCGACAATGAAAAACTGTTTTTT
TRBJ2-2	.	TRBV29-1	.	CSVGKSGGELFF	TGCAGCGTTGGTAAATCAGGCGGGGAGCTGTTTTTT
TRBJ1-2	.	TRBV18	.	CASSPYDRATNYGYTF	TGTGCCAGCTCACCATACGACAGAGCTACTAACTATGGCTACACCTTC
TRBJ2-5	.	TRBV7-6	TRBD1	CASSSRTGSDQETQYF	TGTGCCAGCAGCTCCCGGACAGGGTCGGACCAAGAGACCCAGTACTTC
TRBJ2-1	.	TRBV25-1	.	CASSEPSGLPSSYNEQFF	TGTGCCAGCAGTGAACCCTCGGGACTCCCAAGCTCCTACAATGAGCAGTTCTTC
TRBJ1-4	.	TRBV10-1	.	CASSESRGREKLFF	TGCGCCAGCAGTGAGTCCAGAGGTAGGGAAAAACTGTTTTTT
TRBJ1-2	few	TRBV7-9	TRBD1	CASSLGGQGFYGYTF	TGTGCCAGCAGCTTGGGGGGACAGGGCTTCTATGGCTACACCTTC
TRBJ2-7	.	TRBV9	.	CASSVGGGTEQYF	TGTGCCAGCAGCGTAGGGGGGGGCACCGAGCAGTACTTC
TRBJ2-5	.	TRBV11-2	TRBD2	CASSLGLAETQYF	TGTGCCAGCAGCTTGGGACTAGCTGAGACCCAGTACTTC
TRBJ2-7	.	TRBV5-1	TRBD2	CASSFGTSGIPYEQYF	TGCGCCAGCAGCTTTGGGACTAGCGGGATCCCCTACGAGCAGTACTTC
TRBJ2-4	.	TRBV29-1	.	CSVVGGGRNIQYF	TGCAGCGTTGTTGGGGGGGGCCGAAACATTCAGTACTTC
TRBJ2-7	.	TRBV9	TRBD1	CASSNRGHVDEQYF	TGTGCCAGCTCGAACAGGGGGCATGTCGACGAGCAGTACTTC
TRBJ1-2	.	TRBV6-5	.	CASSYSIGQTTYGYTF	TGTGCCAGCAGTTACTCGATTGGACAGACCACCTATGGCTACACCTTC
TRBJ2-7	.	TRBV2	TRBD2	CASEGGSYEQYF	TGTGCCAGCGAGGGAGGGTCCTACGAGCAGTACTTC
TRBJ2-3	.	TRBV7-6	.	CASSHTETADTQYF	TGTGCCAGCAGCCATACCGAAACGGCAGATACGCAGTATTTT
TRBJ2-3	.	TRBV6-5	.	CASSYSLIGDTDTQYF	TGTGCCAGCAGTTACTCGTTGATCGGGGACACAGATACGCAGTATTTT
TRBJ2-5	.	TRBV7-9	.	CASTAEGSQETQYF	TGTGCCAGCACCGCTGAGGGGAGTCAAGAGACCCAGTACTTC
TRBJ2-1	.	TRBV6-5	.	CASSRGGEMTDQFF	TGTGCCAGCAGTAGGGGCGGTGAGATGACCGACCAGTTCTTC